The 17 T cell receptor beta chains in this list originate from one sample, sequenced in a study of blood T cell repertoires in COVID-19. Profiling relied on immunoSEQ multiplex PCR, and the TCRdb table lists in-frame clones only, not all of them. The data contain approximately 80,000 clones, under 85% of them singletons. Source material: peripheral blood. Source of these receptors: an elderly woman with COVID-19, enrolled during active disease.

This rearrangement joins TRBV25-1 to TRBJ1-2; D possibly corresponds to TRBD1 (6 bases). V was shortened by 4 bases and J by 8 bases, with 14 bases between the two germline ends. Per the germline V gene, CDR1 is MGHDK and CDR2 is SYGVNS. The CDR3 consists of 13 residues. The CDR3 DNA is TGTGCCAGCAGTGTTGTGGGGGCGCGGGGCTACACCTTC. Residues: CASSVVGARGYTF.

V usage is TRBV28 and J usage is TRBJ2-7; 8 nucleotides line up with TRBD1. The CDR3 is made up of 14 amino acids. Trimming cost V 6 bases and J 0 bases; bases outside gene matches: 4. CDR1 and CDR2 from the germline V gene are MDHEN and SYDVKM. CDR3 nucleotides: TGTGCCAGCAGAGACAGGGGCCCCTCCTACGAGCAGTACTTC. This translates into CASRDRGPSYEQYF.

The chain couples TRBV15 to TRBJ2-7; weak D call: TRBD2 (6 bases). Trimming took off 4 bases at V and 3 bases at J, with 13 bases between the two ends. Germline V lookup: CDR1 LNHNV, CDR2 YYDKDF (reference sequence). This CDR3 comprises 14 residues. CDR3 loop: CATSINSGGYEQYF. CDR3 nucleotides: TGTGCCACCAGCATCAATAGCGGAGGCTACGAGCAGTACTTC.

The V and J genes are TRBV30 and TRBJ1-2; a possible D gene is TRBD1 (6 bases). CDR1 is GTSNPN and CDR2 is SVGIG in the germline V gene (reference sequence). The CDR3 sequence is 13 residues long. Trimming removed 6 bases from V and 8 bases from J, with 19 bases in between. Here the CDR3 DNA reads TGTGCCTGCCCTCAGGGGCAGTATGGCGGCTACACCTTC. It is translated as CACPQGQYGGYTF.

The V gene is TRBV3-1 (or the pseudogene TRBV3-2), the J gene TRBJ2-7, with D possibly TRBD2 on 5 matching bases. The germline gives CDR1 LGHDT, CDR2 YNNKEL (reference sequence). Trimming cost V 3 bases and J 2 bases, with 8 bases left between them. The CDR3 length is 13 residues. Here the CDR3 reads CASSHRLTYEQYF. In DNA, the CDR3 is TGTGCCAGCAGCCATAGACTAACCTACGAGCAGTACTTC.

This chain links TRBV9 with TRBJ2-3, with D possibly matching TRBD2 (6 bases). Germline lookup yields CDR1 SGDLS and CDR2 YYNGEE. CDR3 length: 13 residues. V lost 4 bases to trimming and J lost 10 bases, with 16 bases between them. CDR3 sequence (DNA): TGTGCCAGCAGCCCACGGGACTCGTCATCGCAGTATTTT. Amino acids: CASSPRDSSSQYF.

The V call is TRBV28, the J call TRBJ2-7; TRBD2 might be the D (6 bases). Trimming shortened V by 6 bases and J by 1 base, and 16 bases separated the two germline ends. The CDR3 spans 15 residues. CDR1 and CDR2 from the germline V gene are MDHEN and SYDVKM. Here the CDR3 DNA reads TGTGCCAGCAGCGCCGTCGGGAGCTTATCCTACGAGCAGTACTTC. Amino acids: CASSAVGSLSYEQYF.

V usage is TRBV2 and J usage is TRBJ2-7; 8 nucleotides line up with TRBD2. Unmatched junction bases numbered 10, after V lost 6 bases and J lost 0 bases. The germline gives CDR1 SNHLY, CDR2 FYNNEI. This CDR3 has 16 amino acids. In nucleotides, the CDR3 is TGTGCCAGCAGCGTGAGGGTAGCGGGGACCTCCTACGAGCAGTACTTC. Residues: CASSVRVAGTSYEQYF.

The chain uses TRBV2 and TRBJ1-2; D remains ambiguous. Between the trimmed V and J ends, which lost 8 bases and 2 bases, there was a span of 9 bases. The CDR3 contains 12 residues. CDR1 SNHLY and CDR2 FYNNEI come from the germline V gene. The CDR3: CASAPGNYGYTF. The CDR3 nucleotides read TGTGCCAGCGCTCCGGGGAACTATGGCTACACCTTC. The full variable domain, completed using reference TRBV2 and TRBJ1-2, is EPEVTQTPSHQVTQMGQEVILRCVPISNHLYFYWYRQILGQKVEFLVSFYNNEISEKSEIFDDQFSVERPDGSNFTLKIRSTKLEDSAMYFCASAPGNYGYTFGSGTRLTVV.

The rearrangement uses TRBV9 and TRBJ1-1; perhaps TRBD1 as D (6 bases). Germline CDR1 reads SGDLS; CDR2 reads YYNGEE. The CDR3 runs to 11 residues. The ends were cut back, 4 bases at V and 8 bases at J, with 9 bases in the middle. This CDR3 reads CASSRGSEAFF. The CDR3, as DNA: TGTGCCAGCAGCAGGGGGTCCGAAGCTTTCTTT. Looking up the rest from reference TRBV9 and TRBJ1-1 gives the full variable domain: DSGVTQTPKHLITATGQRVTLRCSPRSGDLSVYWYQQSLDQGLQFLIQYYNGEERAKGNILERFSAQQFPDLHSELNLSSLELGDSALYFCASSRGSEAFFGQGTRLTVV.

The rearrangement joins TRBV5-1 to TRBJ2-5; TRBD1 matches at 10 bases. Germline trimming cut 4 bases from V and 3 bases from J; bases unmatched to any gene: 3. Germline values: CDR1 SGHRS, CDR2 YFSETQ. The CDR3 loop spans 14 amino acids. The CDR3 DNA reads TGCGCCAGCAGCCACGGGACAGGGGAAGAGACCCAGTACTTC. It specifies CASSHGTGEETQYF.

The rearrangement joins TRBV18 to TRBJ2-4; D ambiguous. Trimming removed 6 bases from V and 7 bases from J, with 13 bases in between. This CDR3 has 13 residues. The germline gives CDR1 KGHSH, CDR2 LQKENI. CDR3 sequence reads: CASSLDAANIQYF. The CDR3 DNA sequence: TGTGCCAGCTCCCTCGACGCGGCTAACATTCAGTACTTC.

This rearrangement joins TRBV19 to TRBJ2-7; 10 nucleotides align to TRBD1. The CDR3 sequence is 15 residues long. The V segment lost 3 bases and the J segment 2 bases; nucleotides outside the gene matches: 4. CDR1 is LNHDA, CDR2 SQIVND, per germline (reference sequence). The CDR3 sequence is CASSIRGQGAYEQYF. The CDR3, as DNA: TGTGCCAGTAGTATTCGTGGACAGGGGGCCTACGAGCAGTACTTC.

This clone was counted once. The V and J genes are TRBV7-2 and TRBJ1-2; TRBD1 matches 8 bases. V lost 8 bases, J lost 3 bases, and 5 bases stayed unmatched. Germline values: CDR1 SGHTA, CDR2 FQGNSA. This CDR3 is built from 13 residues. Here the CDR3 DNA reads TGTGCCAGCGAACAGGGGGTCGACTATGGCTACACCTTC. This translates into CASEQGVDYGYTF.

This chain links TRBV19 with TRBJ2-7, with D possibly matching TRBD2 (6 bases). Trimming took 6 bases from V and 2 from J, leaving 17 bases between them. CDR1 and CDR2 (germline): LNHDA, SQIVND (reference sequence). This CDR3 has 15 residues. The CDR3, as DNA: TGTGCCAGTAGCCCCGGAGGGCAGGGCACCTACGAGCAGTACTTC. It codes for CASSPGGQGTYEQYF. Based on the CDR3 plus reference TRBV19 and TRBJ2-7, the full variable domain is DGGITQSPKYLFRKEGQNVTLSCEQNLNHDAMYWYRQDPGQGLRLIYYSQIVNDFQKGDIAEGYSVSREKKESFPLTVTSAQKNPTAFYLCASSPGGQGTYEQYFGPGTRLTVT.

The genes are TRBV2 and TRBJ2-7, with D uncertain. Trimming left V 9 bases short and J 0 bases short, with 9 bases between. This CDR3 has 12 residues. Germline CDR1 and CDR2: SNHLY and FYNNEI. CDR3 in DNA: TGTGCCAGTCATCGAGACTCCTACGAGCAGTACTTC. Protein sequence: CASHRDSYEQYF.

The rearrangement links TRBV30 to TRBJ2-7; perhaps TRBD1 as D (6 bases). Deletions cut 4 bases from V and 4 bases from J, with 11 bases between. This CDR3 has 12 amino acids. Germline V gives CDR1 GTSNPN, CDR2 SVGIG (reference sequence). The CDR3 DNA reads TGTGCCTGGAACAGGGCTGGGTACGAGCAGTACTTC. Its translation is CAWNRAGYEQYF.